One sample yielded the 11 T cell receptor beta chains listed below, sequenced in a study of PD-L1 blockade in urothelial cancer. Repertoires were generated with immunoSEQ multiplex PCR, while TCRdb's copy carries only in-frame clones and drops some. This sample has about 88,000 clones; roughly 90% occur once, and the top ten carry roughly 10%. The sequences come from PBMCs, collected around atezolizumab (anti-PD-L1) treatment. The receptor source for this set is a man between 60 and 75 years old with urothelial cancer.

This clone was seen just once. This sequence joins TRBV5-1 and TRBJ1-5; D remains unclear. Germline V CDR1 and CDR2: SGHRS, YFSETQ. The V end was cut by 0 bases, the J end by 0 bases, with 7 bases between. CDR3 length equals 15 residues. The CDR3 protein is CASSLAAGSNQPQHF. In DNA, the CDR3 is TGCGCCAGCAGCTTGGCGGCGGGTAGCAATCAGCCCCAGCATTTT.

This chain connects TRBV18 to TRBJ2-3, with D perhaps matching TRBD2 (5 bases). CDR1 and CDR2 (germline): KGHSH, LQKENI. CDR3 size: 17 residues. The V end lost 2 bases, the J end lost 0 bases, and 15 bases lay between the germline ends. The CDR3 coding sequence is TGTGCCAGCTCACCAAGGAGGCAAGACTATAGCACAGATACGCAGTATTTT. As protein: CASSPRRQDYSTDTQYF. Together with reference TRBV18 and TRBJ2-3, the CDR3 gives the full variable domain: NAGVMQNPRHLVRRRGQEARLRCSPMKGHSHVYWYRQLPEEGLKFMVYLQKENIIDESGMPKERFSAEFPKEGPSILRIQQVVRGDSAAYFCASSPRRQDYSTDTQYFGPGTRLTVL.

This chain joins TRBV5-6 and TRBJ2-4; 7 bases align to TRBD2. This CDR3 spans 17 amino acids. Looked up from germline, CDR1 is SGHDT and CDR2 is YYEEEE. With V trimmed by 2 bases and J by 1 base, 9 bases remained unmatched. This chain's CDR3 is CASSFKRDGLAKNIQYF. In nucleotides, the CDR3 is TGTGCCAGCAGCTTTAAGCGGGATGGGTTGGCCAAAAACATTCAGTACTTC.

The chain joins TRBV18 to TRBJ1-2; 8 nucleotides line up with TRBD1. Germline loops: CDR1 KGHSH, CDR2 LQKENI. CDR3 length: 13 residues. The ends lost 4 bases at V and 8 bases at J; junction bases unmatched: 6. CDR3 in amino acids: CASSLQGEDGYTF. The CDR3 DNA follows: TGTGCCAGCTCACTACAGGGGGAGGACGGCTACACCTTC.

The chain links TRBV4-2 to TRBJ1-2, with D perhaps TRBD1 (6 bases). CDR1 is LGHNA and CDR2 is YNFKEQ in the germline V gene. V shed 0 bases and J shed 2 bases, with 10 bases lying between them. The CDR3 has 15 amino acids. CDR3 coding DNA: TGTGCCAGCAGCCAAGATAAAACAGGGAACTATGGCTACACCTTC. Its translation is CASSQDKTGNYGYTF.

The genes are TRBV5-1 and TRBJ2-1, with a weak D call TRBD2 (7 bases). The germline V gene has CDR1 SGHRS and CDR2 YFSETQ. V was cut by 0 bases and J by 4 bases, with 20 bases left in between. The CDR3 sequence is 18 residues long. As DNA, the CDR3 is TGCGCCAGCAGCTTGGCTCTGTACCAGGCGGGGGCATACAATGAGCAGTTCTTC. Its protein product is CASSLALYQAGAYNEQFF.

The genes are TRBV30 and TRBJ2-7; maybe TRBD1 (6 bases). The CDR3 spans 12 residues. CDR1 is GTSNPN, CDR2 SVGIG, per germline (reference sequence). V gave up 0 bases and J gave up 6 bases, with 9 bases separating them. DNA of the CDR3: TGTGCCTGGAGTGTGAACAGGGTCGAGCAGTACTTC. This gives the protein CAWSVNRVEQYF. Variable domain in full (rest from reference TRBV30 and TRBJ2-7): SQTIHQWPATLVQPVGSPLSLECTVEGTSNPNLYWYRQAAGRGLQLLFYSVGIGQISSEVPQNLSASRPQDRQFILSSKKLLLSDSGFYLCAWSVNRVEQYFGPGTRLTVT.

V and J are TRBV5-4 and TRBJ1-3, with no clear D. This CDR3 comprises 13 residues. V gave up 7 bases and J gave up 0 bases, with 8 bases separating them. Germline V CDR1 and CDR2: SGHNT, YYREEE (reference sequence). CDR3 residues: CASGRVSGNTIYF. CDR3 in DNA: TGTGCCAGCGGCCGGGTCTCTGGAAACACCATATATTTT.

The rearrangement links TRBV4-3 to TRBJ2-6; D is perhaps TRBD1 (6 bases). The CDR3 extends over 18 amino acids. Germline lookup yields CDR1 LGHNA and CDR2 YSLEER. Trimming removed 2 bases from V and 3 bases from J, with 17 bases in between. This CDR3 is CASSQSVEGVVGANVLTF. The CDR3 region has the DNA TGCGCCAGCAGCCAAAGTGTTGAGGGGGTTGTTGGGGCCAACGTCCTGACTTTC.

Regarding this clone: The junction does not match germline at one end; this may be a read error. The rearrangement joins TRBV9 to TRBJ2-5; 8 bases match TRBD1. From germline, CDR1 is SGDLS and CDR2 YYNGEE. This CDR3 is built from 13 residues. CDR3 loop: CASSLRGQEAQYF. The CDR3 DNA sequence: TGTGCCAGCAGCCTCAGGGGGCAAGAGGCCCAGTACTTC.

This chain links TRBV4-1 with TRBJ2-5; 12 bases match TRBD2. V lost 0 bases, J lost 7 bases, and 12 bases stayed unmatched. The CDR3 extends over 18 amino acids. Germline V gene data show CDR1 as MGHRA and CDR2 as YSYEKL. CDR3 in DNA: TGCGCCAGCAGCCAAGATGGGCTAGCGGGAGGGGCCCGGGTGACCCAGTACTTC. Its translation is CASSQDGLAGGARVTQYF.